This TCR beta chain was observed in a study of monozygotic twins with cystic fibrosis. Study overall: Approximately 2.8 micrograms of fragmented DNA underwent roughly 15 PCR cycles for library preparation.

Concerning this clone: What it binds is not known.

The V end lost 7 bases, the J end lost 3 bases, and 10 bases lay between the germline ends. The CDR3 runs 12 residues. CDR1 MNHNY and CDR2 SVGAGI come from the germline V gene (reference sequence). TCRdb's copy holds only in-frame clones and misses some; the assay was immunoSEQ multiplex PCR. The sample lists around 26,000 clones; 95% to 98% were seen once. Study findings and constraints: Clonality was generally low (median about 0.0095), higher in the most severe patients. In 13 of 16 pairs, V gene usage was closest to the co-twin's.

The chain combines TRBV6-6 with TRBJ2-7; D is perhaps TRBD2 (7 bases). The clonotype comes from a girl aged 2 to 9 with cystic fibrosis. The sequenced sample consisted of blood. In DNA form, the CDR3 reads TGTGCCAGCAAGGGGGGGTACTACGAGCAGTACTTC. It specifies CASKGGYYEQYF.